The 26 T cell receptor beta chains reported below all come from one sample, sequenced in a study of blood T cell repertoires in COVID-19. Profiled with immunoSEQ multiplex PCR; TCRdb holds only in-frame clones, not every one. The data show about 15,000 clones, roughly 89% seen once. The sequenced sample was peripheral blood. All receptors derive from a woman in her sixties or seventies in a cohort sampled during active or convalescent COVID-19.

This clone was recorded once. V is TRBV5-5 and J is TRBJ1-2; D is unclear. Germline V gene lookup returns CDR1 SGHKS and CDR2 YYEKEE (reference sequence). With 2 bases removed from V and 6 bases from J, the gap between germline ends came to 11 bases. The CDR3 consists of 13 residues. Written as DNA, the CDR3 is TGTGCCAGCAGCTTTGTTTTTTCAGATGGCTACACCTTC. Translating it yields CASSFVFSDGYTF.

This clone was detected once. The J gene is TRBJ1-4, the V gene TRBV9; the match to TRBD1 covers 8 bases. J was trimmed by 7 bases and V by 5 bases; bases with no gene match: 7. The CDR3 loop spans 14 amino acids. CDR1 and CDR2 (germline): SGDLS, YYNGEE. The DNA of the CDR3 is TGTGCCAGCAGTGCGACAGGGGCCGGTGAAAAACTGTTTTTT. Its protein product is CASSATGAGEKLFF.

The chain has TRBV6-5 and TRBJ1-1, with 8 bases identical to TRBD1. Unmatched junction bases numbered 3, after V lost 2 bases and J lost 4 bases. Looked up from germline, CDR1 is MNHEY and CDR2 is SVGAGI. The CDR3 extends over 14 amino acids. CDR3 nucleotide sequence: TGTGCCAGCAGTTACACAGGGGGAAGCACTGAAGCTTTCTTT. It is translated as CASSYTGGSTEAFF.

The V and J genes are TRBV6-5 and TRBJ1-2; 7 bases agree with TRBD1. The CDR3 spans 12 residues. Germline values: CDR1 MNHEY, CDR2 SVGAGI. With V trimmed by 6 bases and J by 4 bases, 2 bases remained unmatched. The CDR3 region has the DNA TGTGCCAGCAGGGGACAGTTCTATGGCTACACCTTC. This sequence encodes CASRGQFYGYTF.

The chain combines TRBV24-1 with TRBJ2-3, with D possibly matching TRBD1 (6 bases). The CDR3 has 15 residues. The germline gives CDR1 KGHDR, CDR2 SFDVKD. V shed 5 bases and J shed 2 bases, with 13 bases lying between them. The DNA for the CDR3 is TGTGCCACCAGTGTCCGGCAGGGGATCACAGATACGCAGTATTTT. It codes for CATSVRQGITDTQYF.

CDR3 sequence: CASSRGTGGHGSYGYTF. CDR3 coding DNA: TGTGCCAGCAGCCGTGGGACAGGGGGTCATGGATCCTATGGCTACACCTTC. The V and J genes are TRBV27 and TRBJ1-2; 11 bases match TRBD1. Losses at the gene ends were 6 bases for V and 4 bases for J; bases not matched to a gene: 13. Per the germline V gene, CDR1 is MNHEY and CDR2 is SMNVEV (reference sequence). There are 17 residues in the CDR3.

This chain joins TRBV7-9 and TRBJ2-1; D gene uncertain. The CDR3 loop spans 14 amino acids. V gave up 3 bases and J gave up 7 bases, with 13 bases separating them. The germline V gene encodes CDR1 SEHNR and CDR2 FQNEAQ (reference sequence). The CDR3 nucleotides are TGTGCCAGCAGCTTCGTGGGCCCTACGAATGAGCAGTTCTTC. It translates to CASSFVGPTNEQFF.

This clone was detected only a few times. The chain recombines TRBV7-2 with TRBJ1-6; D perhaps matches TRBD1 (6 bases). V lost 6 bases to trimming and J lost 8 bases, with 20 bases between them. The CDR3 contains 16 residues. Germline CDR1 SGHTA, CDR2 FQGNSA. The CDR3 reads CASRLGGALIDSPLHF. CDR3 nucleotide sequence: TGTGCCAGCAGGCTCGGGGGGGCTTTAATCGATTCACCCCTCCACTTT.

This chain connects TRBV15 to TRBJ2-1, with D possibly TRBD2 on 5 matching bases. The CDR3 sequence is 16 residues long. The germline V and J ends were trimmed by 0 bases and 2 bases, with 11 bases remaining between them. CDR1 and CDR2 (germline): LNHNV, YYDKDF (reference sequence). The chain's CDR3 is CATSRDRSGTYNEQFF. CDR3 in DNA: TGTGCCACCAGCAGAGATAGGAGCGGAACCTACAATGAGCAGTTCTTC.

The CDR3 sequence: CASRHPGQGTEKLFF. In DNA, the CDR3 is TGCGCCAGCAGGCACCCCGGACAGGGGACCGAAAAACTGTTTTTT. The chain couples TRBV5-1 to TRBJ1-4; the match to TRBD1 covers 9 bases. The germline V gene encodes CDR1 SGHRS and CDR2 YFSETQ. Unmatched junction bases numbered 10, after V lost 5 bases and J lost 8 bases. The CDR3 is 15 residues long. The variable domain in full, completed from reference TRBV5-1 and TRBJ1-4, reads KAGVTQTPRYLIKTRGQQVTLSCSPISGHRSVSWYQQTPGQGLQFLFEYFSETQRNKGNFPGRFSGRQFSNSRSEMNVSTLELGDSALYLCASRHPGQGTEKLFFGSGTQLSVL.

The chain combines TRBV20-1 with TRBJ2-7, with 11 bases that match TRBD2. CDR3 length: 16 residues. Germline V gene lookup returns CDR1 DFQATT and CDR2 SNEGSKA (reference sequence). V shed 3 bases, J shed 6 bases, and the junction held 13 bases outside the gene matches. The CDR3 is CSASHVSGRAGGEQYF. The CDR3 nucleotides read TGCAGTGCTAGTCATGTTAGCGGGAGGGCCGGGGGCGAGCAGTACTTC.

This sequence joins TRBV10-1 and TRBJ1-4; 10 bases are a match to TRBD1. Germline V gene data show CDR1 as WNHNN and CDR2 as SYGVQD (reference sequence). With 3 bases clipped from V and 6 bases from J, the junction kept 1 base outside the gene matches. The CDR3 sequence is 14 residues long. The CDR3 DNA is TGCGCCAGCAGTGACGGGACAGGGGATGAAAAACTGTTTTTT. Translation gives CASSDGTGDEKLFF.

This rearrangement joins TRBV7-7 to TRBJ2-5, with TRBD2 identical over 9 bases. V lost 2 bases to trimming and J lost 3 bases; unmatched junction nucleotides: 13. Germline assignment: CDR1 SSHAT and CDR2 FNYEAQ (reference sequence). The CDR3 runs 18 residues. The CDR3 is CASSLNVWRGGSKETQYF. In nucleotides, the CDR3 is TGTGCCAGCAGCTTAAATGTGTGGCGGGGGGGGTCCAAAGAGACCCAGTACTTC.

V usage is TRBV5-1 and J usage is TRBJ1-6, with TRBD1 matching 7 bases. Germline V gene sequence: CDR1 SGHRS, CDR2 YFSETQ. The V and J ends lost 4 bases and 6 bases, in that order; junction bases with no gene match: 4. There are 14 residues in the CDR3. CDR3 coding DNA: TGCGCCAGCAGCCCTGGGACAGTTAATTCACCCCTCCACTTT. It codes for CASSPGTVNSPLHF. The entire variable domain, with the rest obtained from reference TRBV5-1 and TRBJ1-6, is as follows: KAGVTQTPRYLIKTRGQQVTLSCSPISGHRSVSWYQQTPGQGLQFLFEYFSETQRNKGNFPGRFSGRQFSNSRSEMNVSTLELGDSALYLCASSPGTVNSPLHFGNGTRLTVT.

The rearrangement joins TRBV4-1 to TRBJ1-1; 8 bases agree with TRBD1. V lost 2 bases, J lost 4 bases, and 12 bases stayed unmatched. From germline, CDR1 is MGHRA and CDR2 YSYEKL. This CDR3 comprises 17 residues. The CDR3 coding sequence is TGCGCCAGCAGCCAAAGAGCTCAGGGGGCATCGGCCACTGAAGCTTTCTTT. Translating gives CASSQRAQGASATEAFF.

The CDR3 DNA reads TGTGCCAGCAGCCCTCGGACAGGGGGCTCCATGAACACTGAAGCTTTCTTT. The encoded protein is CASSPRTGGSMNTEAFF. The V call is TRBV3-1 (or the pseudogene TRBV3-2), the J call TRBJ1-1; TRBD1 agrees at 11 bases. Germline CDR1 and CDR2: LGHDT and YNNKEL (reference sequence). This CDR3 has 17 amino acids. With V trimmed by 4 bases and J by 0 bases, 7 bases remained unmatched.

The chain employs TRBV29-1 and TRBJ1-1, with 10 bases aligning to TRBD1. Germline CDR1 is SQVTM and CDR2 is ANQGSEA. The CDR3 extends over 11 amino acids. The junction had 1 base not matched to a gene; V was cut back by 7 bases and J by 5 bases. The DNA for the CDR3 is TGCAGCGGGGGACAGGGGACTGAAGCTTTCTTT. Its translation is CSGGQGTEAFF.

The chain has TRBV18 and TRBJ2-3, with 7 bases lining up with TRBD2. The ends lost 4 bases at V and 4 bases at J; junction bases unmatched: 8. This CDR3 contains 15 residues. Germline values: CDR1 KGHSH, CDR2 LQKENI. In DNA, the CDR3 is TGTGCCAGCTCACGAACAGCGGGGTCGGCAGATACGCAGTATTTT. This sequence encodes CASSRTAGSADTQYF.

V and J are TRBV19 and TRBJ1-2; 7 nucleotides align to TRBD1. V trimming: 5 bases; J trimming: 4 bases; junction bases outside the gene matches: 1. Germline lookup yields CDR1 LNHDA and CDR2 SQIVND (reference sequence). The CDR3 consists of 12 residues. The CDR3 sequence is CASSDRVYGYTF. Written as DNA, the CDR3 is TGTGCCAGTAGTGACAGGGTCTATGGCTACACCTTC.

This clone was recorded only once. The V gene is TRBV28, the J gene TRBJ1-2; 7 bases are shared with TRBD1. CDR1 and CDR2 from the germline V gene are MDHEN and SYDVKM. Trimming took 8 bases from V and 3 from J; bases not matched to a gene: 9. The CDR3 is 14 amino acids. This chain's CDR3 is CASRSTQGDYGYTF. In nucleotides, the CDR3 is TGTGCCAGCCGATCTACTCAGGGGGACTATGGCTACACCTTC.

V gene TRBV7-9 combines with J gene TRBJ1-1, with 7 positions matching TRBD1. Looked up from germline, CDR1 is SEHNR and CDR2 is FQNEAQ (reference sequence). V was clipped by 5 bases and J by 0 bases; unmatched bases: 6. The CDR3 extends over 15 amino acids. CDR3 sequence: CASSLRQGLNTEAFF. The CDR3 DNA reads TGTGCCAGCAGCCTTAGACAGGGTTTGAACACTGAAGCTTTCTTT.

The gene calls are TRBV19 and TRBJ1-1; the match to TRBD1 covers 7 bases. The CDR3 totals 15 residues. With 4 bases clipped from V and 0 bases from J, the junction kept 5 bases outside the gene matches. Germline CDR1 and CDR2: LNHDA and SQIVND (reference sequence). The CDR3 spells CASSRDSTMNTEAFF. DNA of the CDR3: TGTGCCAGTAGTAGGGACAGCACCATGAACACTGAAGCTTTCTTT.

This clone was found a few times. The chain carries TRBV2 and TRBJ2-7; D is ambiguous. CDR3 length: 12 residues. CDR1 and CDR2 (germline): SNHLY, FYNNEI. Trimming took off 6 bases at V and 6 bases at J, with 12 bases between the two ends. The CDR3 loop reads CASRQSGLEQYF. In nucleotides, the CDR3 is TGTGCCAGCAGACAGAGTGGCCTCGAGCAGTACTTC.

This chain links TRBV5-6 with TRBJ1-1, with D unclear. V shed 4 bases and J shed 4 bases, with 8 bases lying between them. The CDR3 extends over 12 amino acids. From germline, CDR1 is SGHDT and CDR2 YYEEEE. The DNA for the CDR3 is TGTGCCAGCAGCCTAGGTTCCACTGAAGCTTTCTTT. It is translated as CASSLGSTEAFF.

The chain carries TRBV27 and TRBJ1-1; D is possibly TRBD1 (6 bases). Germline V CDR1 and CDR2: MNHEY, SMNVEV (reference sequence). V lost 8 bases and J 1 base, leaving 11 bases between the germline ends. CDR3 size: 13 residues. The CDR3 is CASGHRENTEAFF. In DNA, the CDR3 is TGTGCCAGCGGACACAGGGAGAACACTGAAGCTTTCTTT.

CDR3: CASSSTGQGYEKLFF. The CDR3 nucleotides are TGTGCCAGCAGCAGTACGGGACAGGGTTATGAAAAACTGTTTTTT. This chain connects TRBV28 to TRBJ1-4; TRBD1 agrees at 9 bases. J gave up 6 bases and V 6 bases, and 8 bases lay outside the gene matches. This CDR3 is built from 15 residues. Germline loops: CDR1 MDHEN, CDR2 SYDVKM. The full variable domain, in which reference TRBV28 and TRBJ1-4 provide the parts outside the CDR3, is DVKVTQSSRYLVKRTGEKVFLECVQDMDHENMFWYRQDPGLGLRLIYFSYDVKMKEKGDIPEGYSVSREKKERFSLILESASTNQTSMYLCASSSTGQGYEKLFFGSGTQLSVL.